The 30 T cell receptor beta chains below were found in one sample sequenced in a study of T cell responses to AZD1222 COVID-19 vaccine. The protocol was immunoSEQ multiplex PCR, while the TCRdb copy is restricted to in-frame clones and leaves out a portion. The sample has about 92,000 clones, just over 90% seen once; the top ten hold 20% to 25%. The starting material was peripheral blood, obtained on day 0 of AZD1222 vaccination. The receptors originated from an adult in good health.

The sample holds one count of this clone. V and J are TRBV19 and TRBJ2-1, with D maybe TRBD2 (5 bases). V gave up 3 bases and J gave up 1 base, with 13 bases separating them. This CDR3 comprises 16 residues. Germline V gives CDR1 LNHDA, CDR2 SQIVND (reference sequence). CDR3 DNA: TGTGCCAGTAGTATTGGAGGCCAGCGATCCTACAATGAGCAGTTCTTC. Translating gives CASSIGGQRSYNEQFF.

In this sample, this clone turned up a few times. V and J are TRBV6-5 and TRBJ2-7, with 10 bases identical to TRBD1. This CDR3 has 14 residues. J gave up 9 bases and V 6 bases, and 11 bases lay outside the gene matches. The germline V gene encodes CDR1 MNHEY and CDR2 SVGAGI. CDR3 sequence: CASSPGTGDLVQYF. The CDR3 nucleotides are TGTGCCAGCAGCCCCGGGACAGGGGATTTAGTGCAGTACTTC.

The chain combines TRBV19 with TRBJ2-5, with 7 bases matching TRBD1. Germline CDR1 and CDR2: LNHDA and SQIVND (reference sequence). This CDR3 has 15 amino acids. Trimming cost V 3 bases and J 5 bases; bases outside gene matches: 9. The CDR3 protein is CASSMGQTSWETQYF. The CDR3 nucleotides read TGTGCCAGTAGTATGGGACAGACCTCCTGGGAGACCCAGTACTTC.

In DNA, the CDR3 is TGTGCCAGCAGCCAAGCAGGCGGGGACGGGGAGCTGTTTTTT. It codes for CASSQAGGDGELFF. J is TRBJ2-2 and V is TRBV3-1 (or the pseudogene TRBV3-2), with D perhaps matching TRBD2 (6 bases). Trimming removed 1 base from V and 7 bases from J, with 10 bases in between. The CDR3 loop spans 14 amino acids. Germline CDR1 reads LGHDT; CDR2 reads YNNKEL (reference sequence).

V usage is TRBV4-2 and J usage is TRBJ2-7; possibly TRBD1 or TRBD2 for D (5 bases each). CDR1 and CDR2 (germline): LGHNA, YNFKEQ. The CDR3 has 18 amino acids. V lost 0 bases and J 1 base, leaving 19 bases between the germline ends. The CDR3 DNA sequence: TGTGCCAGCAGCCAAGACGAATCTACCGGGACGGTGTCCTACGAGCAGTACTTC. It encodes CASSQDESTGTVSYEQYF.

The rearrangement uses TRBV18 and TRBJ2-6; D may be TRBD1 (5 bases). V lost 2 bases to trimming and J lost 0 bases, with 14 bases between them. CDR3 length: 18 residues. Germline V gene data show CDR1 as KGHSH and CDR2 as LQKENI. CDR3 sequence reads: CASSPADIRSSGANVLTF. The CDR3 coding sequence is TGTGCCAGCTCACCAGCGGACATCCGAAGCTCTGGGGCCAACGTCCTGACTTTC.

This chain joins TRBV18 and TRBJ2-4, with unresolved D. Per germline, CDR1 KGHSH and CDR2 LQKENI. The CDR3 has 14 amino acids. Deletions cut 6 bases from V and 0 bases from J, with 9 bases between. CDR3 DNA sequence: TGTGCCAGCTCCCAGAACCTAGCCAAAAACATTCAGTACTTC. Its translation: CASSQNLAKNIQYF.

The chain carries TRBV6-6 and TRBJ1-6, with D perhaps matching TRBD1 (5 bases). Germline V gives CDR1 MNHNY, CDR2 SVGAGI (reference sequence). The CDR3 length is 15 residues. The V end lost 4 bases, the J end lost 7 bases, and 14 bases lay between the germline ends. This CDR3 is CASSSVGGGNSPLHF. The CDR3, as DNA: TGTGCCAGCAGTTCCGTTGGGGGAGGGAATTCACCCCTCCACTTT.

A word on this clone: At one end the junction does not follow the germline gene, possibly because of a read error. The CDR3 loop is CASLSGGAYEQYF. The CDR3 DNA reads as TGTGCCAGCCTAAGCGGGGGGGCCTATGAGCAGTACTTC. This rearrangement joins TRBV28 to TRBJ2-7; 10 nucleotides align to TRBD2. Germline CDR1 MDHEN, CDR2 SYDVKM. The CDR3 spans 13 residues.

The V gene is TRBV6-6, the J gene TRBJ2-2; D assignment may be TRBD1 or TRBD2 (6 bases each). This CDR3 spans 16 amino acids. The V and J ends lost 0 bases and 3 bases respectively, with 11 bases between them. Germline V gene sequence: CDR1 MNHNY, CDR2 SVGAGI (reference sequence). CDR3 residues: CASSYSSRGHTGELFF. The CDR3 nucleotides read TGTGCCAGCAGTTACTCGTCCCGGGGGCACACCGGGGAGCTGTTTTTT.

DNA of the CDR3: TGTGCCAGCTCACCCCCGGGGGAAGAGACCCAGTACTTC. Amino acids: CASSPPGEETQYF. V and J are TRBV18 and TRBJ2-5, with D tentatively TRBD2 (6 bases). V lost 3 bases, J lost 3 bases, and 8 bases lay in between. The V gene's germline CDR1 is KGHSH and CDR2 LQKENI. CDR3 length: 13 residues.

This chain uses TRBV9 with TRBJ2-7; D is ambiguous. V lost 0 bases, J lost 8 bases, and 12 bases lay in between. Germline CDR1 is SGDLS and CDR2 is YYNGEE. The CDR3 is 13 residues long. CDR3 sequence reads: CASSVEVDAKQYF. In nucleotides, the CDR3 is TGTGCCAGCAGCGTAGAGGTGGACGCCAAGCAGTACTTC.

In DNA form, the CDR3 reads TGTGCCAGAACCGAAGGGCCTAGCGATTCACCCCTCCACTTT. This sequence encodes CARTEGPSDSPLHF. The chain combines TRBV6-4 with TRBJ1-6; D gene ambiguous. V was shortened by 9 bases and J by 8 bases, with 17 bases between the two germline ends. This CDR3 is built from 14 residues. Germline loops: CDR1 MRHNA, CDR2 SNTAGT.

The chain couples TRBV7-2 to TRBJ2-7; D gene ambiguous. Germline CDR1 and CDR2: SGHTA and FQGNSA. The germline V and J ends were trimmed by 5 bases and 2 bases, with 16 bases remaining between them. The CDR3 is 15 amino acids. The CDR3 spells CASSTADWPPYEQYF. The DNA of the CDR3 is TGTGCCAGCAGCACAGCAGATTGGCCCCCCTACGAGCAGTACTTC.

This clone was picked up one time. The chain couples TRBV5-1 to TRBJ2-2, with D hard to call. CDR3 length equals 14 residues. Trimming took 5 bases from V and 4 from J, leaving 12 bases between them. Germline CDR1 SGHRS, CDR2 YFSETQ. DNA for the CDR3: TGCGCCAGCAGGTCGGCAGTGGCCACCGGGGAGCTGTTTTTT. This sequence encodes CASRSAVATGELFF.

The genes are TRBV4-2 and TRBJ1-4, with D maybe TRBD1 (5 bases). The germline CDR1 and CDR2 sequences are LGHNA and YNFKEQ. Trimming cost V 4 bases and J 4 bases, with 16 bases left between them. The CDR3 spans 16 residues. The CDR3 sequence: CASSLGSGGSNEKLFF. The CDR3 nucleotides are TGTGCCAGCAGCCTTGGCTCGGGGGGGAGTAATGAAAAACTGTTTTTT.

V is TRBV15 and J is TRBJ2-7; D call uncertain. Germline V lookup: CDR1 LNHNV, CDR2 YYDKDF (reference sequence). CDR3 length equals 15 residues. The V gene lost 0 bases and the J gene lost 5 bases, with 14 bases spanning the gap. The CDR3 spells CATSRDPGQTDEQYF. In nucleotides, the CDR3 is TGTGCCACCAGCAGAGACCCGGGCCAGACCGACGAGCAGTACTTC.

The chain couples TRBV3-1 (or the pseudogene TRBV3-2) to TRBJ1-1; the match to TRBD1 covers 7 bases. Germline CDR1 LGHDT, CDR2 YNNKEL (reference sequence). The V and J ends lost 2 bases and 1 base, in that order; junction bases with no gene match: 7. The length of the CDR3 is 16 residues. The CDR3 loop is CASSQNTGTANTEAFF. The DNA for the CDR3 is TGTGCCAGCAGCCAAAATACCGGGACAGCGAACACTGAAGCTTTCTTT.

V and J are TRBV4-3 and TRBJ2-1; TRBD2 aligns across 9 bases. This CDR3 has 16 amino acids. V gave up 5 bases and J gave up 7 bases; unmatched junction bases: 12. Germline V gene lookup returns CDR1 LGHNA and CDR2 YSLEER. The CDR3 is CASSKSSAGGRNEQFF. For the CDR3, the DNA is TGCGCCAGCAGCAAAAGCTCAGCGGGGGGCAGGAATGAGCAGTTCTTC.

The rearrangement uses TRBV30 and TRBJ1-2; D is possibly TRBD1 (5 bases). Germline V gene data show CDR1 as GTSNPN and CDR2 as SVGIG (reference sequence). This CDR3 region has 13 residues. V lost 3 bases, J lost 2 bases, and 10 bases lay in between. CDR3 protein: CAWRAGINYGYTF. The CDR3 coding sequence is TGTGCCTGGAGGGCAGGGATAAACTATGGCTACACCTTC. Full variable domain (missing parts from reference TRBV30 and TRBJ1-2): SQTIHQWPATLVQPVGSPLSLECTVEGTSNPNLYWYRQAAGRGLQLLFYSVGIGQISSEVPQNLSASRPQDRQFILSSKKLLLSDSGFYLCAWRAGINYGYTFGSGTRLTVV.

The chain joins TRBV5-1 to TRBJ1-4; TRBD1 agrees at 9 bases. Trimming at V came to 4 bases and at J to 2 bases, leaving 9 bases not matched to a gene. The germline CDR1 and CDR2 sequences are SGHRS and YFSETQ. This CDR3 region has 17 residues. The CDR3 nucleotides are TGCGCCAGCAGCCCTGGACCACAGGGGGCGACTAATGAAAAACTGTTTTTT. The encoded protein is CASSPGPQGATNEKLFF.

The chain joins TRBV7-9 to TRBJ2-7; 7 positions agree with TRBD1. V dropped 7 bases and J dropped 1; count of bases not matched to a gene: 16. This CDR3 is 17 amino acids long. Germline V gene lookup returns CDR1 SEHNR and CDR2 FQNEAQ (reference sequence). This CDR3 reads CASNQYGATGQSYEQYF. DNA of the CDR3: TGTGCCAGCAACCAATATGGGGCGACAGGGCAATCCTACGAGCAGTACTTC.

The chain couples TRBV3-1 (or the pseudogene TRBV3-2) to TRBJ1-5, with D unclear. V gave up 0 bases and J gave up 2 bases, with 11 bases separating them. The germline V gene encodes CDR1 LGHDT and CDR2 YNNKEL (reference sequence). The CDR3 has 16 amino acids. As DNA, the CDR3 is TGTGCCAGCAGCCAAGATTCGGGGTACGGCAATCAGCCCCAGCATTTT. This gives the protein CASSQDSGYGNQPQHF.

The CDR3 DNA follows: TGTGCCAGCAGCCTCTTCCAGGGGTTGAGGGAGCAGTACTTC. Translated: CASSLFQGLREQYF. This chain uses TRBV27 with TRBJ2-7; TRBD1 might be the D (6 bases). Germline V lookup: CDR1 MNHEY, CDR2 SMNVEV (reference sequence). Trimming took off 6 bases at V and 7 bases at J, with 19 bases between the two ends. The CDR3 totals 14 residues.

J is TRBJ2-7 and V is TRBV28, with TRBD1 matching over 9 bases. Looked up from germline, CDR1 is MDHEN and CDR2 is SYDVKM. V was clipped by 3 bases and J by 5 bases; unmatched bases: 5. The CDR3 covers 14 residues. CDR3 sequence: CASSLGDRVDEQYF. CDR3 sequence (DNA): TGTGCCAGCAGTTTGGGGGACAGGGTGGACGAGCAGTACTTC.

This rearrangement joins TRBV15 to TRBJ2-3; 10 nucleotides match TRBD2. From germline, CDR1 is LNHNV and CDR2 YYDKDF (reference sequence). J gave up 5 bases and V 7 bases, and 3 bases lay outside the gene matches. This CDR3 spans 13 amino acids. This chain's CDR3 is CATNLAGEDTQYF. CDR3 nucleotide sequence: TGTGCCACCAATCTAGCGGGGGAAGATACGCAGTATTTT.

This chain joins TRBV27 and TRBJ2-7; D remains ambiguous. The germline V and J ends were trimmed by 4 bases and 0 bases, with 7 bases remaining between them. This CDR3 has 13 amino acids. Germline lookup yields CDR1 MNHEY and CDR2 SMNVEV (reference sequence). The CDR3 coding sequence is TGTGCCAGCAGTTCCAGTAACTCCTACGAGCAGTACTTC. The encoded protein is CASSSSNSYEQYF.

V and J are TRBV14 and TRBJ2-7, with D perhaps TRBD1 or TRBD2 (6 bases each). Per the germline V gene, CDR1 is SGHDN and CDR2 is FVKESK. V was trimmed by 8 bases and J by 0 bases, leaving 17 bases between them. This CDR3 region has 15 residues. Here the CDR3 DNA reads TGTGCCAGCGGACCTACGGGGGCGAGCTCCTACGAGCAGTACTTC. Its translation is CASGPTGASSYEQYF.

Only one count was recorded for this clone. This CDR3 is CSVAGQATNEKLFF. For the CDR3, the DNA is TGCAGCGTCGCCGGACAGGCAACTAATGAAAAACTGTTTTTT. The chain couples TRBV29-1 to TRBJ1-4, with TRBD1 matching 7 bases. The germline V gene encodes CDR1 SQVTM and CDR2 ANQGSEA. Trimming at V came to 6 bases and at J to 0 bases, leaving 4 bases not matched to a gene. CDR3 length equals 14 residues.

As to this clone: Other DNA sequences in the sample encode the same CDR3. The chain links TRBV18 to TRBJ1-2; D gene ambiguous. The CDR3 length is 14 residues. Trimming stripped 0 bases from V and 1 base from J, with 6 bases between. CDR1 is KGHSH, CDR2 LQKENI, per germline. CDR3 in amino acids: CASSPPGNNYGYTF. DNA of the CDR3: TGTGCCAGCTCACCACCGGGCAATAACTATGGCTACACCTTC. Supplemented by reference TRBV18 and TRBJ1-2, the full variable domain reads NAGVMQNPRHLVRRRGQEARLRCSPMKGHSHVYWYRQLPEEGLKFMVYLQKENIIDESGMPKERFSAEFPKEGPSILRIQQVVRGDSAAYFCASSPPGNNYGYTFGSGTRLTVV.